The 21 T cell receptor beta chains reported below all come from one sample, sequenced in a study of cytomegalovirus exposure and HLA in healthy donors. Method: immunoSEQ multiplex PCR; TCRdb's copy keeps in-frame clones and lacks some. The sample shows 110,000 or so clones, roughly 88% of them seen only once. The material sequenced was PBMCs. Receptors originate from a young man in good health and CMV-seronegative.

The chain combines TRBV10-3 with TRBJ2-3; 13 nucleotides match TRBD2. The CDR3 spans 17 residues. Germline loops: CDR1 ENHRY, CDR2 SYGVKD. Unmatched junction bases numbered 4, after V lost 3 bases and J lost 1 base. CDR3 DNA: TGTGCCATCAGTGAATCGGGACTAGCGGGGCGCACAGATACGCAGTATTTT. This codes for CAISESGLAGRTDTQYF.

The CDR3, as DNA: TGTGCCACCAGCAGAGGTGGGACAGGCTACGAGCAGTACTTC. Translation gives CATSRGGTGYEQYF. This rearrangement joins TRBV15 to TRBJ2-7, with TRBD1 identical over 8 bases. The CDR3 loop spans 14 amino acids. V lost 1 base and J lost 3; bases outside the gene matches: 2. Per germline, CDR1 LNHNV and CDR2 YYDKDF (reference sequence). The full variable domain, its missing parts supplied by reference TRBV15 and TRBJ2-7, is DAMVIQNPRYQVTQFGKPVTLSCSQTLNHNVMYWYQQKSSQAPKLLFHYYDKDFNNEADTPDNFQSRRPNTSFCFLDIRSPGLGDTAMYLCATSRGGTGYEQYFGPGTRLTVT.

The V and J genes are TRBV6-1 and TRBJ2-2, with 7 bases matching TRBD1. Germline V CDR1 and CDR2: MNHNS, SASEGT. CDR3 length: 14 residues. V was clipped by 6 bases and J by 2 bases; unmatched bases: 3. The CDR3 sequence is CASRGQTNTGELFF. The CDR3 region has the DNA TGTGCCAGCAGGGGACAGACAAACACCGGGGAGCTGTTTTTT.

V is TRBV27 and J is TRBJ1-4; D remains ambiguous. CDR3 length equals 14 residues. Trimming left V 7 bases short and J 4 bases short, with 13 bases between. Germline CDR1 reads MNHEY; CDR2 reads SMNVEV (reference sequence). The CDR3 coding sequence is TGTGCCAGCAAGTCCGGGTCCCTTAATGAAAAACTGTTTTTT. As protein: CASKSGSLNEKLFF.

The CDR3 protein is CASSEYGPGALTDTQYF. Written as DNA, the CDR3 is TGTGCCAGCAGTGAATATGGCCCTGGGGCCCTCACAGATACGCAGTATTTT. The V gene is TRBV25-1, the J gene TRBJ2-3; possibly TRBD1 for D (5 bases). Deletions cut 0 bases from V and 2 bases from J, with 15 bases between. Germline V lookup: CDR1 MGHDK, CDR2 SYGVNS. The CDR3 contains 17 residues.

This clone showed up just a few times. At one boundary the junction diverges from the germline segment, which might be a read error. The chain recombines TRBV6-1 with TRBJ1-2; D call uncertain. The CDR3 runs to 9 residues. Germline-derived CDR1 and CDR2 are MNHNS and SASEGT. The CDR3 bases are TGTGCCAGCAGTGCTAACAGTCTCTTC. This codes for CASSANSLF.

The chain is built from TRBV19 and TRBJ2-7, with D possibly TRBD1 on 5 matching bases. V was clipped by 5 bases and J by 6 bases, with 17 bases between them. Germline assignment: CDR1 LNHDA and CDR2 SQIVND (reference sequence). CDR3 length equals 14 residues. In DNA form, the CDR3 reads TGTGCCAGTAGTGCAGACAGTGTTTGGGGCGAGCAGTACTTC. Amino acids: CASSADSVWGEQYF.

This sequence joins TRBV18 and TRBJ1-3, with TRBD1 identical over 7 bases. The CDR3 covers 15 residues. Germline V gives CDR1 KGHSH, CDR2 LQKENI. Losses at the gene ends were 6 bases for V and 0 bases for J; bases not matched to a gene: 5. CDR3 amino acids: CASSRRDSSGNTIYF. In nucleotides, the CDR3 is TGTGCCAGCTCCCGCCGGGACAGCTCTGGAAACACCATATATTTT.

The CDR3, as DNA: TGTGCCTGGAGTGTGCAGGGAGGCCGTCAGCCCCAGCATTTT. This sequence encodes CAWSVQGGRQPQHF. The chain couples TRBV30 to TRBJ1-5; D perhaps matches TRBD1 (5 bases). With 0 bases removed from V and 6 bases from J, the gap between germline ends came to 12 bases. CDR1 is GTSNPN, CDR2 SVGIG, per germline (reference sequence). This CDR3 contains 14 residues. Using reference TRBV30 and TRBJ1-5 for the parts outside the CDR3, the full variable domain is SQTIHQWPATLVQPVGSPLSLECTVEGTSNPNLYWYRQAAGRGLQLLFYSVGIGQISSEVPQNLSASRPQDRQFILSSKKLLLSDSGFYLCAWSVQGGRQPQHFGDGTRLSIL.

The chain is built from TRBV2 and TRBJ2-7, with TRBD1 as a possible D gene (7 bases). The CDR3 is 13 residues long. CDR1 and CDR2 (germline): SNHLY, FYNNEI. V dropped 6 bases and J dropped 1 base, with 10 bases sitting between them. The CDR3 loop reads CASRGGQSYEQYF. CDR3 bases: TGTGCCAGCAGGGGGGGACAGTCCTACGAGCAGTACTTC.

V gene TRBV2 combines with J gene TRBJ2-2, with 10 bases identical to TRBD1. CDR3 length: 12 amino acids. Germline values: CDR1 SNHLY, CDR2 FYNNEI. J gave up 6 bases and V 10 bases, and 2 bases lay outside the gene matches. The CDR3 region is CATGTGAGELFF. DNA of the CDR3: TGTGCCACCGGGACAGGGGCCGGGGAGCTGTTTTTT.

This chain joins TRBV19 and TRBJ2-5; 13 bases line up with TRBD2. Trimming at V came to 4 bases and at J to 2 bases, leaving 4 bases not matched to a gene. CDR3 size: 16 residues. Germline V gives CDR1 LNHDA, CDR2 SQIVND (reference sequence). CDR3 sequence: CASSTMGLAGQETQYF. CDR3 nucleotide sequence: TGTGCCAGTAGTACCATGGGACTAGCGGGGCAAGAGACCCAGTACTTC.

The chain couples TRBV19 to TRBJ1-5; 7 positions agree with TRBD1. The CDR3 is made up of 15 amino acids. The germline V gene encodes CDR1 LNHDA and CDR2 SQIVND (reference sequence). V lost 4 bases to trimming and J lost 2 bases; unmatched junction nucleotides: 5. This CDR3 is CASSTGTVGNQPQHF. In DNA, the CDR3 is TGTGCCAGTAGTACGGGGACAGTCGGCAATCAGCCCCAGCATTTT. The full variable domain, rest sourced from reference TRBV19 and TRBJ1-5, is DGGITQSPKYLFRKEGQNVTLSCEQNLNHDAMYWYRQDPGQGLRLIYYSQIVNDFQKGDIAEGYSVSREKKESFPLTVTSAQKNPTAFYLCASSTGTVGNQPQHFGDGTRLSIL.

The chain uses TRBV7-9 and TRBJ1-1, with TRBD1 as a possible D gene (6 bases). This CDR3 spans 14 amino acids. CDR1 SEHNR and CDR2 FQNEAQ come from the germline V gene (reference sequence). Trimming shortened V by 1 base and J by 1 base, and 7 bases separated the two germline ends. In DNA, the CDR3 is TGTGCCAGCAGCTTAGGGACAGAGAACACTGAAGCTTTCTTT. Protein product: CASSLGTENTEAFF.

The chain uses TRBV2 and TRBJ1-2; D call uncertain. The germline gives CDR1 SNHLY, CDR2 FYNNEI. The CDR3 loop spans 15 amino acids. V was trimmed by 3 bases and J by 4 bases, leaving 15 bases between them. The CDR3 loop is CASSDMPGKFYGYTF. The CDR3 DNA reads as TGTGCCAGCAGTGACATGCCAGGAAAATTCTATGGCTACACCTTC.

This chain connects TRBV7-2 to TRBJ2-7; 9 nucleotides match TRBD1. In germline, CDR1 is SGHTA, CDR2 FQGNSA. This CDR3 comprises 13 residues. V was pared by 5 bases and J by 2 bases, with 1 base of the junction left unmatched. The CDR3 spells CASSRDRAYEQYF. Written as DNA, the CDR3 is TGTGCCAGCAGCAGGGACAGGGCCTACGAGCAGTACTTC.

This clone was recorded only once. The chain carries TRBV4-2 and TRBJ2-5; D not certain. CDR1 and CDR2 from the germline V gene are LGHNA and YNFKEQ. Trimming cost V 0 bases and J 0 bases, with 14 bases left between them. This CDR3 is 17 amino acids long. The CDR3 sequence is CASSQDRGSAYQETQYF. The CDR3 DNA reads as TGTGCCAGCAGCCAAGATCGAGGCTCGGCGTACCAAGAGACCCAGTACTTC.

The chain is built from TRBV7-8 and TRBJ1-5; TRBD1 matches 7 bases. The CDR3 spans 15 residues. CDR1 and CDR2 from the germline V gene are SGHVS and FQNEAQ. V lost 6 bases and J lost 7; bases outside the gene matches: 12. CDR3 region: CASSYDRVFRQPQHF. The CDR3 DNA is TGTGCCAGCAGTTACGACAGGGTTTTCCGCCAGCCCCAGCATTTT.

This chain links TRBV11-2 with TRBJ2-1; D is unresolved. V was shortened by 5 bases and J by 9 bases, with 11 bases between the two germline ends. Germline values: CDR1 SGHAT, CDR2 FQNNGV. The CDR3 length is 12 residues. The CDR3: CASSPAYREQFF. CDR3 sequence (DNA): TGTGCCAGCAGCCCCGCCTACCGTGAGCAGTTCTTC.

The CDR3 region is CASRRDGVGGTEAFF. CDR3 sequence (DNA): TGTGCCAGCAGACGAGACGGGGTCGGGGGGACTGAAGCTTTCTTT. The chain is built from TRBV6-5 and TRBJ1-1; a possible D gene is TRBD1 (5 bases). V dropped 6 bases and J dropped 5 bases, with 19 bases sitting between them. From germline, CDR1 is MNHEY and CDR2 SVGAGI. This CDR3 region has 15 residues.

This clone has a single count. A read error may account for a junction end that differs from germline. The chain combines TRBV2 with TRBJ1-1; TRBD1 aligns across 8 bases. This CDR3 spans 13 amino acids. Germline loops: CDR1 SNHLY, CDR2 FYNNEI. In DNA form, the CDR3 reads TGTGCCAGCAGTACCCAGGGGGCCCGGCTTTGTATCTTT. It is translated as CASSTQGARLCIF.